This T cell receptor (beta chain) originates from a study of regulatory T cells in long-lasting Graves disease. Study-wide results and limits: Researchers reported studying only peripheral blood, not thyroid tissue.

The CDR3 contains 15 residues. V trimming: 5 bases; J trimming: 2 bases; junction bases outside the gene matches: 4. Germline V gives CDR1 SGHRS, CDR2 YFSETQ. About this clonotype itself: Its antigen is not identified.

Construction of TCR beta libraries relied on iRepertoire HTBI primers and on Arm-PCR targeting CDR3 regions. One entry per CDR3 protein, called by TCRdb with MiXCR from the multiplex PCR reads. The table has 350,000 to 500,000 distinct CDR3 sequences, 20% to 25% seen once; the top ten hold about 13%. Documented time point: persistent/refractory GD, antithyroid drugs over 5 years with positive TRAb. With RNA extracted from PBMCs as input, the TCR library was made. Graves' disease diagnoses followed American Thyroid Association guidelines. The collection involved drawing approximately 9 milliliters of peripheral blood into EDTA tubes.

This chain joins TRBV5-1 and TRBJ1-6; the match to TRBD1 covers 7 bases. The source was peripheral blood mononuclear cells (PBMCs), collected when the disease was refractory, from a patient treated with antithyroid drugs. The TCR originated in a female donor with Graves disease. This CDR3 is CASSSTGPYNSPLHF. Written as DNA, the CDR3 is TGCGCCAGCAGTTCGACAGGGCCCTATAATTCACCCCTCCACTTT.